This TCR beta chain comes out of a study of CD8 T cells in ankylosing spondylitis. With molecular barcodes, quantitative 5'-RACE was used to make the TCR beta libraries. TCRdb reanalysed the 5' RACE reads using MiXCR and keeps one entry per CDR3 protein. The sample lists roughly 180,000 distinct CDR3 sequences, 11% occurring once. General study results and limits: CD8+ cells made up the disease-linked clones, which were relatively rare in peripheral blood.

This clonotype appeared many times. Antigen unknown. V was clipped by 6 bases and J by 5 bases, with 16 bases between them. Germline V gene sequence: CDR1 MNHEY, CDR2 SVGAGI. CDR3 length: 14 residues. Input material: blood, either unsorted or a sorted T cell fraction (not recorded which). The receptor comes from a male donor with ankylosing spondylitis or in good health (not recorded which). The V and J genes are TRBV6-5 and TRBJ1-1; D call uncertain. CDR3 in DNA: TGTGCCAGCAGATTAGGGTATCCGTCGACTGAAGCTTTCTTT. It is translated as CASRLGYPSTEAFF.